Shown below are 4 T cell receptor beta chains from a single sample sequenced in a study of blood T cell repertoires in COVID-19. The repertoire was sequenced with immunoSEQ multiplex PCR; TCRdb's copy has only in-frame clones and lacks some. In the table there are tens of thousands of clones, about 83% of which are singletons. The sample comprised peripheral blood. These TCRs come from a human donor in a cohort sampled during active COVID-19.

The V gene is TRBV11-2, the J gene TRBJ2-2; the D is unclear. V lost 4 bases and J lost 4, with 10 bases in between. In germline, CDR1 is SGHAT, CDR2 FQNNGV. The CDR3 covers 14 residues. The CDR3 DNA reads TGTGCCAGCAGCTCGATCGAGGCCACCGGGGAGCTGTTTTTT. Amino acid sequence: CASSSIEATGELFF.

V is TRBV4-2 and J is TRBJ2-1; unclear D gene. Germline CDR1 reads LGHNA; CDR2 reads YNFKEQ. CDR3 length equals 12 residues. V was clipped by 0 bases and J by 7 bases, with 4 bases between them. DNA of the CDR3: TGTGCCAGCAGCCAAGAGAGGAATGAGCAGTTCTTC. Translating it yields CASSQERNEQFF.

This clone was seen a single time. The rearrangement joins TRBV27 to TRBJ2-7; 10 nucleotides match TRBD1. The CDR3 is 15 amino acids. Trimming cost V 3 bases and J 4 bases; bases outside gene matches: 6. CDR1 and CDR2 (germline): MNHEY, SMNVEV (reference sequence). The CDR3 DNA is TGTGCCAGCAGTTTTGGGGACAGGGGTACGTACGAGCAGTACTTC. Residues: CASSFGDRGTYEQYF.

The DNA for the CDR3 is TGTGCCAGCTCACCAGACGGGGATGTGGAGTATTTT. It specifies CASSPDGDVEYF. This chain connects TRBV18 to TRBJ2-3, with D possibly TRBD2 on 5 matching bases. Between the trimmed V and J ends, which lost 2 bases and 13 bases, there was a span of 13 bases. CDR3 size: 12 residues. The germline CDR1 and CDR2 sequences are KGHSH and LQKENI. The full variable domain, rest sourced from reference TRBV18 and TRBJ2-3, is NAGVMQNPRHLVRRRGQEARLRCSPMKGHSHVYWYRQLPEEGLKFMVYLQKENIIDESGMPKERFSAEFPKEGPSILRIQQVVRGDSAAYFCASSPDGDVEYFGPGTRLTVL.